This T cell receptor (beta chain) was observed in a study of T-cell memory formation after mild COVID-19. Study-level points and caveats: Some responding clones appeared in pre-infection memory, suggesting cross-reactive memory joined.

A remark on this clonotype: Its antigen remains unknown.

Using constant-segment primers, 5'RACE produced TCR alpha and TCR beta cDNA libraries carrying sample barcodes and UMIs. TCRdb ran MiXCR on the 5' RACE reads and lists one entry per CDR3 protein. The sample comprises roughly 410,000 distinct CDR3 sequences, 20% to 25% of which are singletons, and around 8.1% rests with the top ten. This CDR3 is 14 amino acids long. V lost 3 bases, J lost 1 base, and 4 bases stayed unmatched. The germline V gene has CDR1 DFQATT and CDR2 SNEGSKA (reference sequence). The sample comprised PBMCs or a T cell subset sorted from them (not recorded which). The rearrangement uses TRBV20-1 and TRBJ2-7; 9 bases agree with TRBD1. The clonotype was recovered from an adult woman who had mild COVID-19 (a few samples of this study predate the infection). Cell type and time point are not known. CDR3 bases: TGCAGTGCTAGCCGACAGGGGGTATCCTACGAGCAGTACTTC. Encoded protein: CSASRQGVSYEQYF.